This T cell receptor (beta chain) originates from a study of Tregs in tolerant kidney transplant recipients (dated by TCRdb to between 2018 and 2021). Regarding the study in general: The study used TCRbeta sequencing to identify donor-specific regulatory T cells before combined kidney and bone marrow transplantation, then tracked those cells after transplant. TCRbeta repertoire sequencing was used in a few healthy controls to compare several ways of expanding Tregs specific for an allogeneic donor.

Unstimulated Tregs (CD4+CD25+CD127-), CD4+ non-Tregs (CD4+CD25-), CD4 and CD8 cells were FACS-sorted from thawed PBMCs. Blood from healthy controls was obtained either from healthy volunteers or as purchased buffy coats. Healthy control blood was processed to PBMCs with a Ficoll density gradient and then cryopreserved, whereas patient PBMCs were collected both before and after transplant. The paper as a whole reports these results and caveats: The most biologically relevant and donor-specific TCRbeta repertoire appeared to be identified by expanding Tregs with activated donor B cells. Because only a small number of patients were included, the study had limitations, and the results will need to be validated in larger populations as well as under other immunosuppression protocols. Biological reproducibility was not directly addressed, though technical replication error appeared minimal.

In its sample, this clone was seen a few times. The antigen it recognizes is unknown. The input lacks base qualities; no much larger clone sits a single base away. The CDR3 sequence holds 14 residues, the cysteine and phenylalanine included. CDR3 DNA only is kept here, 42 bases in frame from base 1. From the germline V gene, CDR1 is MNHNS and CDR2 is SASEGT. The germline ends are 11 bases apart after V is trimmed by 2 bases and J by 6 bases. Genomic DNA was extracted from sorted cells with the QIAGEN DNeasy Blood and Tissue Kit for TCRbeta CDR3 sequencing. High-throughput TCRbeta CDR3 sequencing, which included PCR amplification with bias correction and internal controls, was done commercially through immunoSEQ. Processing in the source paper ran as follows. Unique productive TCRbeta sequences were defined by CDR3 nucleotide sequence where primers matched, otherwise by CDR3 amino acid sequence with Vbeta and Jbeta genes. Sorting error was corrected by removing sequences shared between sorted populations at a frequency ratio of 2:1 or less, and the remaining shared sequences were assigned to the higher population. Donor-reactive sequences were defined as at least 5-fold expanded in CFSE-low cells versus unstimulated cells, with frequency of at least 0.01% in CFSE-low cells. Repertoire divergence was quantified by Jensen-Shannon divergence using the top 100 TCRbeta sequences ranked by frequency. For samples with multiple sequencing runs, sorting error was corrected in each run separately before the runs were combined. TCRdb retrieved this table from immuneACCESS and kept in-frame rearrangements only. Not all clones are present; in checked studies, unresolved V genes account for under half, and no reason is known for the remainder. That table furnishes V, J and clone size, whereas the DNA furnished D and trimming. The sample table contains 240,000 or so clones; only one count was recorded for approximately 83% of them. The ten largest make up 0.64% of the sample.

Sample: CD4+ T cells from blood. Rearrangement joined TRBV6-1 to TRBJ2-4; possibly the D gene is TRBD2, per 6 matching bases. The clonotype originates from a human donor in good health. This receptor has the CDR3 CASSENPAGNIQYF. The base sequence is TGTGCCAGCAGTGAAAACCCAGCGGGAAACATTCAGTACTTC.